This passage covers 3 T cell receptor beta chains from one sample sequenced in a study of T cells in Graves' hyperthyroidism and ophthalmopathy (dated by TCRdb to the late 2010s). The library came from multiplex PCR. TCRdb records Illumina HiSeq 2000 as the sequencer. The TCR beta CDR3 regions were amplified from RNA transcripts. A first-round RT-PCR of the TCR CDR3 used the HTBI primer set with the Qiagen OneStep RT-PCR kit. TCRdb reprocessed the public reads (quality trimming at Q25 with fastp, clone calling with MiXCR) and kept in-frame beta chains. Entries that share a CDR3 protein sequence are merged under the most common genes and DNA. In this sample the table shows 250,000 or so distinct CDR3 sequences, 13% to 15% of which occur a single time. The top ten hold roughly 15% of the sample. The specimen was blood. Receptors were obtained from a woman in her forties with Graves' hyperthyroidism that later progressed to Graves' ophthalmopathy.

Many counts were recorded for this clonotype. This chain uses TRBV20-1 with TRBJ1-1; D is unresolved. V was pared by 1 base and J by 0 bases, with 12 bases between. CDR1 and CDR2 from the germline V gene are DFQATT and SNEGSKA (reference sequence). This CDR3 is built from 15 residues. As DNA, the CDR3 is TGCAGTGCTAGAGTGCGGGAAGACATGAACACTGAAGCTTTCTTT. This gives the protein CSARVREDMNTEAFF.

There are many counts of this clonotype. This chain links TRBV29-1 with TRBJ2-6; TRBD1 is a possible D gene (6 bases). This CDR3 is built from 15 residues. The V end was cut by 6 bases, the J end by 0 bases, with 12 bases between. Germline V gene lookup returns CDR1 SQVTM and CDR2 ANQGSEA. The CDR3: CSVVTGRSGANVLTF. The DNA of the CDR3 is TGCAGCGTCGTTACAGGGCGCTCTGGGGCCAACGTCCTGACTTTC.

This clonotype was seen at least ten times. V usage is TRBV28 and J usage is TRBJ2-3, with 9 positions matching TRBD1. This CDR3 region has 22 residues. Germline V gene lookup returns CDR1 MDHEN and CDR2 SYDVKM. J was trimmed by 2 bases and V by 6 bases; bases with no gene match: 27. The CDR3 spells CASSLDRGDLGSGRMYTDTQYF. The CDR3 DNA follows: TGTGCCAGCAGCCTGGACAGGGGAGATCTCGGATCCGGGAGGATGTACACAGATACGCAGTATTTT. The variable domain in full, with the rest retrieved from reference TRBV28 and TRBJ2-3, is DVKVTQSSRYLVKRTGEKVFLECVQDMDHENMFWYRQDPGLGLRLIYFSYDVKMKEKGDIPEGYSVSREKKERFSLILESASTNQTSMYLCASSLDRGDLGSGRMYTDTQYFGPGTRLTVL.